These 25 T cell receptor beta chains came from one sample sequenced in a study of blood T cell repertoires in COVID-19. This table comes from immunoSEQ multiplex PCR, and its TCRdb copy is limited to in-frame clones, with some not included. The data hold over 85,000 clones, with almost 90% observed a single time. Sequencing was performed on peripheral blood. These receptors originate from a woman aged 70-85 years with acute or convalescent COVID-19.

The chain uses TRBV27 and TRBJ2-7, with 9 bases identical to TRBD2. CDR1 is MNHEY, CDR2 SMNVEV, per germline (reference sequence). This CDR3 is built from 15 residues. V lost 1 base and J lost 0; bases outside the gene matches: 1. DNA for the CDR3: TGTGCCAGCAGTTTATTTAGCGGGAGCTCCTACGAGCAGTACTTC. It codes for CASSLFSGSSYEQYF.

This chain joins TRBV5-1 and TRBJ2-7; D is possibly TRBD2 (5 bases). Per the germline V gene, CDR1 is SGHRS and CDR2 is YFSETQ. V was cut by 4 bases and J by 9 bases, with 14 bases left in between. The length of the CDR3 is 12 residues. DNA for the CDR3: TGCGCCAGCAGCGTGGACCTGAGGGCGCAGTACTTC. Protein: CASSVDLRAQYF.

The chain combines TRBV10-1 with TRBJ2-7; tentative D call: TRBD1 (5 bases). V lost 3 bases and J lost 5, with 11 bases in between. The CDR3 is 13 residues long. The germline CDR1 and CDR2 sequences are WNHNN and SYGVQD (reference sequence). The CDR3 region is CASSEGDLDEQYF. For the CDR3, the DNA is TGCGCCAGCAGTGAAGGGGATTTGGACGAGCAGTACTTC.

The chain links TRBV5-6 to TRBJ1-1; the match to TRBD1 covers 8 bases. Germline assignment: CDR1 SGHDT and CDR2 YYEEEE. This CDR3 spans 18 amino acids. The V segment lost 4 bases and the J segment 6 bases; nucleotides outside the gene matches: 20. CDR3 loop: CASSHRPGQGAKFSEAFF. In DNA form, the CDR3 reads TGTGCCAGCAGCCATCGCCCAGGACAGGGTGCTAAGTTTTCTGAAGCTTTCTTT.

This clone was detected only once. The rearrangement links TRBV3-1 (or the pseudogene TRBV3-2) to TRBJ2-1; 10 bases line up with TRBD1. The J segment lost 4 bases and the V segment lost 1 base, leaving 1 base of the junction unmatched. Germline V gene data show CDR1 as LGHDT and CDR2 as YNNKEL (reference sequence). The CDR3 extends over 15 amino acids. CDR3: CASSQAGQGYNEQFF. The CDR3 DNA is TGTGCCAGCAGCCAAGCGGGACAGGGGTACAATGAGCAGTTCTTC.

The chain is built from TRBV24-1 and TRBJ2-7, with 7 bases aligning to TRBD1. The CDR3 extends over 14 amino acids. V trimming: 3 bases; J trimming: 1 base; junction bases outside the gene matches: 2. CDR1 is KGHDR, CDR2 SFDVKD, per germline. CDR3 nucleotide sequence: TGTGCCACCAGTGATCCGACAGGGTCCTACGAGCAGTACTTC. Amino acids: CATSDPTGSYEQYF.

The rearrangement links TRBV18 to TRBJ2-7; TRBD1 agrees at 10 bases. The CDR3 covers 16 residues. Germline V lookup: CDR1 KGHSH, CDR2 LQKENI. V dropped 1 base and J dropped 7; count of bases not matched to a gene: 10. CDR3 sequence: CASSPRRGTGDQEQYF. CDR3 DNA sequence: TGTGCCAGCTCACCACGTCGTGGGACAGGGGATCAGGAGCAGTACTTC.

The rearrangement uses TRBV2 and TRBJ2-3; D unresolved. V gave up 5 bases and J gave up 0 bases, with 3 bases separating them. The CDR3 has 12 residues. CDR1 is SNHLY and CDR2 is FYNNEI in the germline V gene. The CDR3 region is CASSLSTDTQYF. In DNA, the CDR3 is TGTGCCAGCAGTTTAAGCACAGATACGCAGTATTTT.

CDR3 loop: CATSRDPPGLAGGLRNIQYF. The CDR3, as DNA: TGTGCCACCAGCAGAGATCCCCCGGGACTAGCGGGAGGACTTCGAAACATTCAGTACTTC. The V call is TRBV15, the J call TRBJ2-4; 15 bases align to TRBD2. The length of the CDR3 is 20 residues. Germline V gene sequence: CDR1 LNHNV, CDR2 YYDKDF (reference sequence). V shed 0 bases and J 6 bases; nucleotides not matched to a gene: 12.

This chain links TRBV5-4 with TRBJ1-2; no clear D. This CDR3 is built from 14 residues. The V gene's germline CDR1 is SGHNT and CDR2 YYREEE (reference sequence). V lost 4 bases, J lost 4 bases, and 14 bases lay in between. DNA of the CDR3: TGTGCCAGCAGCACGGAGGGAACGGGCTATGGCTACACCTTC. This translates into CASSTEGTGYGYTF.

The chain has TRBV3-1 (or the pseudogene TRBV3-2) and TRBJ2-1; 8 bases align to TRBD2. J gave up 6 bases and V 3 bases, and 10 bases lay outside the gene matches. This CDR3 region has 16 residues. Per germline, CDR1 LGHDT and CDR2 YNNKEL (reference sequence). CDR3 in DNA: TGTGCCAGCAGCCACTCCGGGACGGGGGGGGTCAATGAGCAGTTCTTC. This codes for CASSHSGTGGVNEQFF.

Written as DNA, the CDR3 is TGTGCCAGCAGCCTCAGGGCAGGAAATGGCTACACCTTC. As protein: CASSLRAGNGYTF. The chain combines TRBV7-9 with TRBJ1-2; possibly TRBD1 for D (5 bases). The V end was cut by 5 bases, the J end by 6 bases, with 13 bases between. CDR1 is SEHNR, CDR2 FQNEAQ, per germline (reference sequence). The CDR3 runs 13 residues.

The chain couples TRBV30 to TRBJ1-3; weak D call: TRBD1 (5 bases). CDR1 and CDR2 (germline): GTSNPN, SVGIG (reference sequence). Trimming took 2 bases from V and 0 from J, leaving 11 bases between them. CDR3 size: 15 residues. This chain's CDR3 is CAWSLPGFSGNTIYF. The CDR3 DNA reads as TGTGCCTGGAGTTTACCAGGGTTCTCTGGAAACACCATATATTTT.

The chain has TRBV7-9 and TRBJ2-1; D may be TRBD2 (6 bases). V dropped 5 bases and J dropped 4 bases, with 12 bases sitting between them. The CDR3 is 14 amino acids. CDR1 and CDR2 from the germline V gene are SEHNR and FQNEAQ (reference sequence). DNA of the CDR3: TGTGCCAGCAGCCCGACTAGTCTGTACAATGAGCAGTTCTTC. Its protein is CASSPTSLYNEQFF.

CDR3 nucleotides: TGCAGCGTTGAGACCGGGACACCGTTTTACGAGCAGTACTTC. It codes for CSVETGTPFYEQYF. The chain recombines TRBV29-1 with TRBJ2-7, with a tentative D call TRBD1 (6 bases). CDR3 length equals 14 residues. V dropped 3 bases and J dropped 4 bases, with 16 bases sitting between them. CDR1 is SQVTM and CDR2 is ANQGSEA in the germline V gene.

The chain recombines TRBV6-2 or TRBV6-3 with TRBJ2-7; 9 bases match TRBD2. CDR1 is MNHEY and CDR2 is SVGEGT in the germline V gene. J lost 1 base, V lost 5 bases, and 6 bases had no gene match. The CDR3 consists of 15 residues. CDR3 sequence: CASSPLAGRSYEQYF. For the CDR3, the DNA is TGTGCCAGCAGTCCACTAGCGGGCCGTTCCTACGAGCAGTACTTC.

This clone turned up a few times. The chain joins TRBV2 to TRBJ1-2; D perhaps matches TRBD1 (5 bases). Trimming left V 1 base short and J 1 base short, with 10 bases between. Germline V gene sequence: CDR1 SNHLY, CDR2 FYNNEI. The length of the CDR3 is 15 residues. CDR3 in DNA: TGTGCCAGCAGTGAAGACAGGCATAATAACTATGGCTACACCTTC. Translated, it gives CASSEDRHNNYGYTF.

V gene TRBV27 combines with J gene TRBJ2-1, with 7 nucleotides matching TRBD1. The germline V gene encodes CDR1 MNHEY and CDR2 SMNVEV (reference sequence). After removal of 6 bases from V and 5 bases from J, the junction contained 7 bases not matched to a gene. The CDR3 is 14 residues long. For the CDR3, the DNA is TGTGCCAGCAGACCGCCGGGACAGAACAATGAGCAGTTCTTC. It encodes CASRPPGQNNEQFF.

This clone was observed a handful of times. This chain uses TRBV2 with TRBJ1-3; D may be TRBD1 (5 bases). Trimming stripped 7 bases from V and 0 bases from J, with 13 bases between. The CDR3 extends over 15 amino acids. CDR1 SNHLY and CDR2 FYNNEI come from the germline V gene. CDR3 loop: CASKAQGFSGNTIYF. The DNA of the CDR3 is TGTGCCAGCAAAGCCCAGGGTTTCTCTGGAAACACCATATATTTT. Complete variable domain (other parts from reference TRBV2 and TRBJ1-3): EPEVTQTPSHQVTQMGQEVILRCVPISNHLYFYWYRQILGQKVEFLVSFYNNEISEKSEIFDDQFSVERPDGSNFTLKIRSTKLEDSAMYFCASKAQGFSGNTIYFGEGSWLTVV.

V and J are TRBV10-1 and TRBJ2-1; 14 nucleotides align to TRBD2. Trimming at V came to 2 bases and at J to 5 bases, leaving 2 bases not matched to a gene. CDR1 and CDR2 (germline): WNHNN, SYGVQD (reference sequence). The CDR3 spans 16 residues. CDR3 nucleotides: TGCGCCAGCAGTGAGGGACTAGCGGGGGGAGACAATGAGCAGTTCTTC. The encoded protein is CASSEGLAGGDNEQFF.

The CDR3 is CASSRSSGGPMTYEQYF. CDR3 in DNA: TGTGCCAGCAGCCGCTCATCGGGAGGGCCGATGACCTACGAGCAGTACTTC. The chain carries TRBV7-8 and TRBJ2-7; TRBD2 aligns across 8 bases. The germline CDR1 and CDR2 sequences are SGHVS and FQNEAQ. CDR3 length: 17 amino acids. Trimming removed 5 bases from V and 2 bases from J; junction bases left unmatched: 14.

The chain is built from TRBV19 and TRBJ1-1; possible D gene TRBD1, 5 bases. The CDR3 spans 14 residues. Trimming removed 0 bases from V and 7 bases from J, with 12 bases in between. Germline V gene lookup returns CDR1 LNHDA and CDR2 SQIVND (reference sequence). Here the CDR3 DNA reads TGTGCCAGTAGTATAGATAGGGGCACCCGTGAAGCTTTCTTT. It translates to CASSIDRGTREAFF.

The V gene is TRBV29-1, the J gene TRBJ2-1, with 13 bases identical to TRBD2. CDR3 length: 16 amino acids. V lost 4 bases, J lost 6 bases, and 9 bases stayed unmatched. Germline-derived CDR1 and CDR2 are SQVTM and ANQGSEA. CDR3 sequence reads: CSVARTSGSLGNEQFF. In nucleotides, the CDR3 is TGCAGCGTTGCCCGGACTAGCGGGAGCCTTGGCAATGAGCAGTTCTTC.

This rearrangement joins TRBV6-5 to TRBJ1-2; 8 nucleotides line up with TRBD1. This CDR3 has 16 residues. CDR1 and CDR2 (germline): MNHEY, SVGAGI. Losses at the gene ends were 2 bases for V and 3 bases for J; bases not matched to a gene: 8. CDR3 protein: CASSYNGATGDYGYTF. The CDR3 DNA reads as TGTGCCAGCAGTTACAATGGGGCGACAGGGGACTATGGCTACACCTTC.

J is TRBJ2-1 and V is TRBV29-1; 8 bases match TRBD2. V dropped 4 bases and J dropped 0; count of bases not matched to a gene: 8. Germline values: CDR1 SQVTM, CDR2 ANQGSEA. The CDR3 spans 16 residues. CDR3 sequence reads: CSVGPLAGSSYNEQFF. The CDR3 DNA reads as TGCAGCGTTGGGCCCTTAGCGGGGAGCTCCTACAATGAGCAGTTCTTC.